The subject of this entry is one T cell receptor (beta chain). The data were taken from a study of cytomegalovirus exposure and HLA in healthy donors. With 60 Vbeta and 13 Jbeta primers, the PCR was carried out. TCRdb's copy holds only in-frame clones and misses some; the assay was immunoSEQ multiplex PCR. This sample has tens of thousands of clones, with around 74% found just once. V dropped 3 bases and J dropped 9 bases, with 16 bases sitting between them. The germline V gene encodes CDR1 MDHEN and CDR2 SYDVKM. The CDR3 length is 14 residues. The sequencing input was PBMCs. The chain recombines TRBV28 with TRBJ2-3; D might be TRBD1 (5 bases). The sequence derives from a woman in her 30s in good health and CMV-seropositive. CDR3 nucleotide sequence: TGTGCCAGCAGTTTGAATTGGGCCAGGGCCACGCAGTATTTT. Its translation is CASSLNWARATQYF.